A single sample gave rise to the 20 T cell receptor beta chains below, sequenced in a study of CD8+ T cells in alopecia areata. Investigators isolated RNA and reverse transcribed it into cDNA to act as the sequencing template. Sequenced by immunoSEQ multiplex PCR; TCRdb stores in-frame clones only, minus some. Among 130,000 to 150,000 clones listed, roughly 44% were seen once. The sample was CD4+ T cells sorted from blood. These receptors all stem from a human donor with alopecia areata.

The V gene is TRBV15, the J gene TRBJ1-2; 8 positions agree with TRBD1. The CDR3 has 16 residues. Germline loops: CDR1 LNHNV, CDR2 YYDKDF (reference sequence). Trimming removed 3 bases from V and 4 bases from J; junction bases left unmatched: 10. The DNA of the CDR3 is TGTGCCACCAGCAGTTTACCGGACAGGGAGATCTATGGCTACACCTTC. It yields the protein CATSSLPDREIYGYTF.

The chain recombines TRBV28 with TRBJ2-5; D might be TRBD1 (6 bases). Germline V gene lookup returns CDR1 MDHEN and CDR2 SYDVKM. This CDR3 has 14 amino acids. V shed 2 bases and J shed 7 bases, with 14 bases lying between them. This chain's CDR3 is CASSLPAGAGTQYF. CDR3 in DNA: TGTGCCAGCAGTTTACCTGCAGGGGCCGGGACCCAGTACTTC.

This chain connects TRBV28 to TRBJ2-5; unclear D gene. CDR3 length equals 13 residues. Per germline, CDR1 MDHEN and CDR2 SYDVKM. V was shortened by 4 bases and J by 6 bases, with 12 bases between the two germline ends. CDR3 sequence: CASSSGSVKTQYF. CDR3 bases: TGTGCCAGCAGTTCCGGTAGTGTGAAGACCCAGTACTTC.

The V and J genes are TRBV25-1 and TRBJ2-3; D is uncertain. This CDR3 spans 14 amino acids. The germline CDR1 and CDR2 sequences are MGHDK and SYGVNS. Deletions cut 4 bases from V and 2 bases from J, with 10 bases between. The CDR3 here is CASSGPRITDTQYF. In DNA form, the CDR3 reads TGTGCCAGCAGTGGGCCCCGGATCACAGATACGCAGTATTTT. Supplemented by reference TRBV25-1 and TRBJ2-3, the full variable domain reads EADIYQTPRYLVIGTGKKITLECSQTMGHDKMYWYQQDPGMELHLIHYSYGVNSTEKGDLSSESTVSRIRTEHFPLTLESARPSHTSQYLCASSGPRITDTQYFGPGTRLTVL.

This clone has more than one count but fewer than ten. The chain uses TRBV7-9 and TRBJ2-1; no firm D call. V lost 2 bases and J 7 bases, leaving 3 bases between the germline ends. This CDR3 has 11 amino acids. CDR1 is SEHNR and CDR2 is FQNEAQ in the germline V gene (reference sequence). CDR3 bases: TGTGCCAGCAGCTTACGAAATGAGCAGTTCTTC. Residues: CASSLRNEQFF.

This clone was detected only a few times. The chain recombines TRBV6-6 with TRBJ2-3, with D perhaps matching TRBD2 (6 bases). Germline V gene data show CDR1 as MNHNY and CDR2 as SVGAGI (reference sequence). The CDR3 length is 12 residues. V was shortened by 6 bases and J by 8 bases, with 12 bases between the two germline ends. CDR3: CASRTGVGTQYF. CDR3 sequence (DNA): TGTGCCAGCAGAACGGGAGTCGGTACGCAGTATTTT.

The CDR3 DNA sequence: TGTGCCAGCAGTTTACGTATGTCTTACCTGCTCACTGAAGCTTTCTTT. Translated, it gives CASSLRMSYLLTEAFF. This rearrangement joins TRBV28 to TRBJ1-1; D is ambiguous. The CDR3 totals 16 residues. The germline gives CDR1 MDHEN, CDR2 SYDVKM. Trimming removed 2 bases from V and 4 bases from J, with 17 bases in between.

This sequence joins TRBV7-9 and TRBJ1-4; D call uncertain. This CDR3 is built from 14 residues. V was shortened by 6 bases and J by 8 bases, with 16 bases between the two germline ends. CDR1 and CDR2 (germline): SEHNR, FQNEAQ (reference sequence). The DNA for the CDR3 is TGTGCCAGCAGGAAAAGAGGTGGAGAAGAAAAACTGTTTTTT. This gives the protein CASRKRGGEEKLFF.

CDR3 nucleotides: TGTGCCAGCAGCTTCCAACTAGCGGGAGGTGATACGCAGTATTTT. Translation: CASSFQLAGGDTQYF. The gene calls are TRBV7-2 and TRBJ2-3; 12 bases map to TRBD2. The germline V gene has CDR1 SGHTA and CDR2 FQGNSA. The CDR3 runs 15 residues. V shed 3 bases, J shed 6 bases, and the junction held 4 bases outside the gene matches.

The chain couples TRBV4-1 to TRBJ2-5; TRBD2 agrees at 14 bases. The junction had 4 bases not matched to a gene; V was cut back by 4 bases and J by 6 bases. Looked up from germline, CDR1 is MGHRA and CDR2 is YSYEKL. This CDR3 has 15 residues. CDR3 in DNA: TGCGCCAGCAGCCCCGGGACTAGCGGGAGACAGACCCAGTACTTC. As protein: CASSPGTSGRQTQYF.

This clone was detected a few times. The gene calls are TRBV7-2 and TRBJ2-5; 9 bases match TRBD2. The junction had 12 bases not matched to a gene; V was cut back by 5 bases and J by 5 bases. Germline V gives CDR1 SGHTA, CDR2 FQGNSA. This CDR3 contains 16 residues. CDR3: CASSLQPGLAGETQYF. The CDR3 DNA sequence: TGTGCCAGCAGCCTCCAACCGGGACTAGCAGGGGAGACCCAGTACTTC.

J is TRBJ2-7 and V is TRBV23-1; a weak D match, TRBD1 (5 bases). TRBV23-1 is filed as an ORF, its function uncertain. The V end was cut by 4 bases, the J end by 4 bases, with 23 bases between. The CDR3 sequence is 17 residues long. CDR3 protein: CASSPGLRPRAWYEQYF. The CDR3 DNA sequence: TGCGCCAGCAGTCCCGGTCTCCGGCCCAGGGCCTGGTACGAGCAGTACTTC.

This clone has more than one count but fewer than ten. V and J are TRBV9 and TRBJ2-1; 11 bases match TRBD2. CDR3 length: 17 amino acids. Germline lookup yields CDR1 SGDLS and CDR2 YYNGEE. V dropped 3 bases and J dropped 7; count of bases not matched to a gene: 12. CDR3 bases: TGTGCCAGCAGCGCCTCAAGACTAGCGGGATTCACGAATGAGCAGTTCTTC. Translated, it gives CASSASRLAGFTNEQFF.

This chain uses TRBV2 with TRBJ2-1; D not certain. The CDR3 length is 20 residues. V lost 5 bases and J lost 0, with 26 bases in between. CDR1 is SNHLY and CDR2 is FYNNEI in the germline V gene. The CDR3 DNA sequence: TGTGCCAGCAGTCTCCTGGGCCCCGACGGGCGGCGGAGCTCCTACAATGAGCAGTTCTTC. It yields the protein CASSLLGPDGRRSSYNEQFF.

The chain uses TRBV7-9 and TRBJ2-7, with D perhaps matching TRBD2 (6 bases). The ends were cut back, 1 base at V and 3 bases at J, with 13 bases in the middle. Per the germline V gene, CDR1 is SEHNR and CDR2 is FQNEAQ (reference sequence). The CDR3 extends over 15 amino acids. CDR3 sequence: CASSLGGDGFYEQYF. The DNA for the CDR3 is TGTGCCAGCAGCTTAGGGGGGGACGGATTCTACGAGCAGTACTTC.

DNA for the CDR3: TGCAGCGTTGTTTTAGCCGGGACAGATACGCAGTATTTT. Amino acids: CSVVLAGTDTQYF. The chain has TRBV29-1 and TRBJ2-3, with D uncertain. There are 13 residues in the CDR3. Trimming shortened V by 4 bases and J by 3 bases, and 11 bases separated the two germline ends. Germline assignment: CDR1 SQVTM and CDR2 ANQGSEA.

The CDR3 protein is CASSHGNEQFF. DNA of the CDR3: TGCGCCAGCAGTCATGGGAATGAGCAGTTCTTC. The V gene is TRBV10-1, the J gene TRBJ2-1, with D unresolved. The CDR3 covers 11 residues. Germline CDR1 and CDR2: WNHNN and SYGVQD (reference sequence). Deletions cut 5 bases from V and 7 bases from J, with 6 bases between.

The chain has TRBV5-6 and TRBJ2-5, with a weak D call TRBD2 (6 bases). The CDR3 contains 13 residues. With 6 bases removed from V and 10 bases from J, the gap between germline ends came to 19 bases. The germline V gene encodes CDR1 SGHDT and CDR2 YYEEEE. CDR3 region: CASTHRDFLIQYF. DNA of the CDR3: TGTGCCAGCACACACCGGGACTTCCTTATCCAGTACTTC.

The CDR3: CASSLWSGSTDTQYF. For the CDR3, the DNA is TGTGCCAGCAGTTTGTGGAGCGGGAGCACAGATACGCAGTATTTT. V usage is TRBV27 and J usage is TRBJ2-3; a possible D gene is TRBD2 (6 bases). Germline values: CDR1 MNHEY, CDR2 SMNVEV (reference sequence). The CDR3 runs to 15 residues. V was cut by 3 bases and J by 0 bases, with 10 bases left in between.

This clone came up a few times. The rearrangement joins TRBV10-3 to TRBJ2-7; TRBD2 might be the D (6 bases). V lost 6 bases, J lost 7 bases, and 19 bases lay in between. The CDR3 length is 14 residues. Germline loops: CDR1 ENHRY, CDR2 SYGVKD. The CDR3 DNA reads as TGTGCCATCAGATTAATGGGGGGACCGTCGGAGCAGTACTTC. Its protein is CAIRLMGGPSEQYF.